These 16 T cell receptor beta chains came from one sample sequenced in a study of early T cells in non-severe SARS-CoV-2 infection. TCRdb ran MiXCR on the 5' RACE reads and lists one entry per CDR3 protein. The sample carries 68,000 or so distinct CDR3 sequences, 13% recorded once. Sample: whole blood. Receptors were obtained from an adult who was a healthcare worker with PCR-confirmed SARS-CoV-2 infection or an uninfected control (not recorded which).

This clonotype was seen at least ten times. The V and J genes are TRBV30 and TRBJ2-6, with D uncertain. The CDR3 has 14 residues. V was cut by 8 bases and J by 1 base, with 12 bases left in between. From germline, CDR1 is GTSNPN and CDR2 SVGIG (reference sequence). CDR3 coding DNA: TGTGCCCTCCGTGGGGTTTCTGGGGCCAACGTCCTGACTTTC. It specifies CALRGVSGANVLTF.

The chain carries TRBV7-6 and TRBJ2-3; the match to TRBD1 covers 8 bases. Germline-derived CDR1 and CDR2 are SGHVS and FNYEAQ. CDR3 length: 15 residues. J gave up 3 bases and V 4 bases, and 6 bases lay outside the gene matches. The CDR3 sequence is CASSSPDRGTDTQYF. The CDR3 DNA sequence: TGTGCCAGCAGCTCACCCGACAGGGGAACAGATACGCAGTATTTT.

This clonotype showed up many times. The chain combines TRBV30 with TRBJ2-7; no clear D gene. Per the germline V gene, CDR1 is GTSNPN and CDR2 is SVGIG (reference sequence). V lost 2 bases and J lost 3, with 8 bases in between. The CDR3 is made up of 12 amino acids. The CDR3 DNA reads as TGTGCCTGGAGTCCTTACAGCTACGAGCAGTACTTC. This gives the protein CAWSPYSYEQYF.

CDR3 nucleotides: TGTGCCAGCAGTTCCCCACAGGGGGCAAAGAACACTGAAGCTTTCTTT. Its translation: CASSSPQGAKNTEAFF. The chain couples TRBV6-5 to TRBJ1-1; 9 nucleotides align to TRBD1. The V segment lost 4 bases and the J segment 1 base; nucleotides outside the gene matches: 7. Germline values: CDR1 MNHEY, CDR2 SVGAGI. This CDR3 is built from 16 residues.

This clonotype has a count of ten or more. This chain links TRBV29-1 with TRBJ2-5, with 10 bases lining up with TRBD1. Looked up from germline, CDR1 is SQVTM and CDR2 is ANQGSEA. Germline trimming cut 1 base from V and 2 bases from J; bases unmatched to any gene: 25. This CDR3 is built from 22 residues. This CDR3 reads CSVEGLPDRGRGFYVRQETQYF. CDR3 nucleotide sequence: TGCAGCGTTGAAGGCCTCCCAGACAGGGGGCGAGGATTCTACGTACGGCAAGAGACCCAGTACTTC. Looking up the rest from reference TRBV29-1 and TRBJ2-5 gives the full variable domain: SAVISQKPSRDICQRGTSLTIQCQVDSQVTMMFWYRQQPGQSLTLIATANQGSEATYESGFVIDKFPISRPNLTFSTLTVSNMSPEDSSIYLCSVEGLPDRGRGFYVRQETQYFGPGTRLLVL.

The V gene is TRBV2, the J gene TRBJ2-7; D perhaps matches TRBD1 (5 bases). V was cut by 5 bases and J by 4 bases, with 9 bases left in between. Germline CDR1 SNHLY, CDR2 FYNNEI. The CDR3 is 12 residues long. This CDR3 reads CASSQQGYEQYF. CDR3 bases: TGTGCCAGCAGTCAGCAGGGATACGAGCAGTACTTC.

This clonotype was recorded only once. The rearrangement links TRBV5-4 to TRBJ2-1; 8 nucleotides line up with TRBD1. Germline CDR1 SGHNT, CDR2 YYREEE (reference sequence). The CDR3 runs 15 residues. J was trimmed by 7 bases and V by 4 bases; bases with no gene match: 10. CDR3 in DNA: TGTGCCAGCAGCCCCACAGGGGGGATTGGAAATGAGCAGTTCTTC. Amino acid sequence: CASSPTGGIGNEQFF.

This clonotype was picked up many times. The chain has TRBV29-1 and TRBJ2-3, with D possibly being TRBD2 (5 bases). Trimming left V 1 base short and J 2 bases short, with 16 bases between. CDR1 and CDR2 (germline): SQVTM, ANQGSEA. CDR3 length equals 16 residues. This CDR3 is CSVEGVRGSLTDTQYF. The CDR3 DNA reads TGCAGCGTTGAAGGAGTTCGGGGTTCTCTCACAGATACGCAGTATTTT.

This clonotype came up many times. The chain links TRBV6-1 to TRBJ2-1; 15 nucleotides align to TRBD2. This CDR3 is 15 amino acids long. Per the germline V gene, CDR1 is MNHNS and CDR2 is SASEGT. V was pared by 10 bases and J by 5 bases, with 6 bases of the junction left unmatched. The CDR3 loop is CATRTSGGAHNEQFF. As DNA, the CDR3 is TGTGCCACTCGGACTAGCGGGGGGGCCCACAATGAGCAGTTCTTC.

This clonotype has more than one count but fewer than ten. The V call is TRBV29-1, the J call TRBJ2-7; 9 positions agree with TRBD1. This CDR3 contains 17 residues. Germline CDR1 is SQVTM and CDR2 is ANQGSEA. With V trimmed by 6 bases and J by 0 bases, 15 bases remained unmatched. DNA of the CDR3: TGCAGCGTGGCCGGGACAGGGACCAGCATAAACTCCTACGAGCAGTACTTC. Its translation: CSVAGTGTSINSYEQYF.

This clonotype occurred many times. The V and J genes are TRBV2 and TRBJ1-2; D gene unclear. Germline CDR1 and CDR2: SNHLY and FYNNEI. The CDR3 is 15 amino acids. Deletions cut 7 bases from V and 0 bases from J, with 15 bases between. CDR3 sequence (DNA): TGTGCCAGCACTGGGAATACACCTACTAACTATGGCTACACCTTC. Its protein product is CASTGNTPTNYGYTF.

V is TRBV6-5 and J is TRBJ1-1; unclear D gene. The V gene's germline CDR1 is MNHEY and CDR2 SVGAGI. There are 15 residues in the CDR3. Trimming shortened V by 0 bases and J by 0 bases, and 8 bases separated the two germline ends. CDR3 sequence: CASSYSRFMNTEAFF. DNA for the CDR3: TGTGCCAGCAGTTACTCGAGATTCATGAACACTGAAGCTTTCTTT.

This clonotype was detected ten times or more. The rearrangement joins TRBV18 to TRBJ1-1; possible D gene TRBD1, 6 bases. V was clipped by 4 bases and J by 7 bases, with 16 bases between them. Germline assignment: CDR1 KGHSH and CDR2 LQKENI. This CDR3 is 14 amino acids long. The CDR3 sequence is CASSQLTGTLEAFF. The CDR3 region has the DNA TGTGCCAGCTCACAGCTCACAGGGACTCTTGAAGCTTTCTTT.

On this clonotype: A much bigger clone sits one base away, suggesting this may be a read error. This chain connects TRBV28 to TRBJ2-2; D is unclear. The CDR3 length is 11 residues. Germline V gene lookup returns CDR1 MDHEN and CDR2 SYDVKM. The V end was cut by 8 bases, the J end by 3 bases, with 4 bases between. CDR3 sequence reads: CASGDTGELFF. The CDR3 DNA reads as TGTGCCAGCGGAGACACCGGGGAGCTGTTTTTT.

This clonotype was detected many times. CDR3 region: CASSGGRGPGTGELFF. CDR3 in DNA: TGTGCCAGCAGTGGAGGACGGGGGCCGGGGACCGGGGAGCTGTTTTTT. V usage is TRBV2 and J usage is TRBJ2-2; D could derive from TRBD1 or TRBD2 (6 bases each). V lost 4 bases and J lost 5, with 17 bases in between. The CDR3 consists of 16 residues. Germline-derived CDR1 and CDR2 are SNHLY and FYNNEI.

This clonotype came up a few times. The chain is built from TRBV9 and TRBJ2-7; TRBD1 matches at 8 bases. The CDR3 runs to 12 residues. With V trimmed by 8 bases and J by 0 bases, 1 base remained unmatched. Per the germline V gene, CDR1 is SGDLS and CDR2 is YYNGEE. The CDR3 bases are TGTGCCAGGGGGACAGGCTCCTACGAGCAGTACTTC. Protein: CARGTGSYEQYF. The whole variable domain, filled in from reference TRBV9 and TRBJ2-7, reads DSGVTQTPKHLITATGQRVTLRCSPRSGDLSVYWYQQSLDQGLQFLIQYYNGEERAKGNILERFSAQQFPDLHSELNLSSLELGDSALYFCARGTGSYEQYFGPGTRLTVT.